The rows below give T cell receptor beta chains drawn from one sample of a study of cytomegalovirus exposure and HLA in healthy donors. Assay used: immunoSEQ multiplex PCR; TCRdb lists only in-frame clones, some missing. The sample records about 200,000 clones, 75% to 90% being singletons. The source material was PBMCs. The receptors stem from a woman in her thirties in good health and CMV-seronegative. The CDR3 runs from the conserved cysteine through the conserved F or W. Fields, in order: V gene, D gene, clone size, J gene, CDR3 protein, CDR3 DNA. The D gene is left open where the match is weak. Clone size is shown for a subset of rows, as once, few, many or a class of expanded clone.

>TRBV4-2|TRBD2|-|TRBJ2-7
CASSQDLLTSGRDEQYF
TGTGCCAGCAGCCAAGATTTGTTAACTAGCGGGAGGGACGAGCAGTACTTC
>TRBV5-1|TRBD1|-|TRBJ2-7
CASSPGQGVFNEQYF
TGCGCCAGCAGCCCAGGACAGGGGGTTTTTAACGAGCAGTACTTC
>TRBV6-1|-|-|TRBJ2-7
CASSPLQSYEQYF
TGTGCCAGCAGCCCCTTACAGAGCTACGAGCAGTACTTC
>TRBV25-1|TRBD1|few|TRBJ1-1
CASSGTGRYEAFF
TGTGCCAGCAGTGGGACAGGGCGATACGAAGCTTTCTTT
>TRBV7-8|-|-|TRBJ1-1
CASSLYREAFF
TGTGCCAGCAGCTTATACAGGGAAGCTTTCTTT
>TRBV6-1|-|-|TRBJ2-1
CASNPRDSLYNEQFF
TGTGCCAGCAATCCCCGGGACTCCCTCTACAATGAGCAGTTCTTC
>TRBV10-3|TRBD2|-|TRBJ2-3
CAIRGLANTDTQYF
TGTGCCATCAGGGGACTAGCAAACACAGATACGCAGTATTTT
>TRBV18|-|-|TRBJ1-1
CASSPSAGNTEAFF
TGTGCCAGCTCACCTTCGGCAGGTAACACTGAAGCTTTCTTT
>TRBV15|TRBD2|-|TRBJ2-4
CATSREGGDFKDKNIQYF
TGTGCCACCAGCAGAGAGGGGGGGGATTTTAAGGACAAAAACATTCAGTACTTC
>TRBV2|TRBD1|-|TRBJ2-7
CASSEVGRGHDEQYF
TGTGCCAGCAGTGAAGTCGGCAGGGGGCACGACGAGCAGTACTTC
>TRBV27|-|-|TRBJ2-7
CASSRQGWNSYEQYF
TGTGCCAGCAGTAGGCAGGGGTGGAATTCCTACGAGCAGTACTTC
>TRBV19|-|-|TRBJ2-1
CASNRQGAGNEQFF
TGTGCCAGTAACCGACAGGGAGCGGGCAATGAGCAGTTCTTC
>TRBV11-2|-|-|TRBJ2-7
CASSASAGVAYEQYF
TGTGCCAGCAGCGCCAGTGCCGGGGTAGCCTACGAGCAGTACTTC
>TRBV11-1|TRBD1|-|TRBJ2-2
CASSTTGTNTGELFF
TGTGCCAGCAGCACGACAGGGACGAACACCGGGGAGCTGTTTTTT
>TRBV19|-|few|TRBJ2-1
CASSPRRGTSSYNEQFF
TGTGCCAGTAGTCCCCGGAGGGGCACGAGCTCCTACAATGAGCAGTTCTTC
>TRBV11-2|TRBD2|once|TRBJ2-7
CASSSSYSTSGGSYEQYF
TGTGCCAGCAGCTCTTCATACTCGACTAGCGGGGGATCTTACGAGCAGTACTTC
>TRBV27|-|-|TRBJ2-7
CASSENQGYGQYF
TGTGCCAGCAGTGAAAACCAGGGCTACGGGCAGTACTTC
>TRBV9|TRBD1|-|TRBJ2-1
CASSETGAYGEQFF
TGTGCCAGCAGCGAGACAGGGGCGTACGGTGAGCAGTTCTTC
>TRBV7-7|-|-|TRBJ2-3
CASSPQLGGTDTQYF
TGTGCTAGCAGCCCACAACTCGGGGGCACAGATACGCAGTATTTT
>TRBV7-2|TRBD2|-|TRBJ2-1
CASSLTSGPYNEQFF
TGTGCCAGCAGCCTGACTAGCGGGCCCTACAATGAGCAGTTCTTC
>TRBV5-1|-|-|TRBJ2-7
CASKMSSITYEQYF
TGCGCCAGCAAGATGTCTAGTATTACCTACGAGCAGTACTTC
>TRBV5-3|TRBD1|-|TRBJ2-5
CARSGTTGGETQYF
TGTGCCAGAAGCGGAACGACAGGGGGCGAGACCCAGTACTTC
>TRBV27|-|-|TRBJ1-2
CASSPRVGYGYTF
TGTGCCAGCAGTCCCCGGGTCGGCTATGGCTACACCTTC
>TRBV6-5|-|-|TRBJ2-7
CASSETGSLYEQYF
TGTGCCAGCAGTGAAACAGGGTCATTGTACGAGCAGTACTTC
>TRBV18|-|-|TRBJ1-2
CASSPPGDYGYTF
TGTGCCAGCTCACCACCAGGAGATTATGGCTACACCTTC
>TRBV7-8|TRBD2|-|TRBJ2-1
CASSFLTWTSGLYNEQFF
TGTGCCAGCAGCTTCCTAACTTGGACTAGCGGGTTATATAATGAGCAGTTCTTC